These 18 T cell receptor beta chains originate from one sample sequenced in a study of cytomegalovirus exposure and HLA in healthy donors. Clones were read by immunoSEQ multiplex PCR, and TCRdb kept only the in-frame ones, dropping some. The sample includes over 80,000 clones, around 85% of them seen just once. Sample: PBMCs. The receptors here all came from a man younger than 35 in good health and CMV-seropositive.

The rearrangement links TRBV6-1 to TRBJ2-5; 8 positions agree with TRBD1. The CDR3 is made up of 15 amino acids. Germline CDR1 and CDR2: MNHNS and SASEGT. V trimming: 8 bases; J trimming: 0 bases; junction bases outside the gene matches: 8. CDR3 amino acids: CASLQGVVHQETQYF. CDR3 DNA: TGTGCCAGCTTACAGGGGGTGGTACACCAAGAGACCCAGTACTTC.

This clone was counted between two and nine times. CDR3 region: CASSLQSSGETQYF. The CDR3 nucleotides are TGCGCCAGCAGCTTGCAGTCTAGCGGCGAGACCCAGTACTTC. V gene TRBV5-1 combines with J gene TRBJ2-5; TRBD2 matches at 7 bases. V lost 1 base, J lost 5 bases, and 5 bases stayed unmatched. The CDR3 has 14 amino acids. Germline-derived CDR1 and CDR2 are SGHRS and YFSETQ.

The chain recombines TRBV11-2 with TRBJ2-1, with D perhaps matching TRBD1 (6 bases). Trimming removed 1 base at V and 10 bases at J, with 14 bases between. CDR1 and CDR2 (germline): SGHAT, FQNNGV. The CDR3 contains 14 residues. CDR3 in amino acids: CASSLVSQGKEQFF. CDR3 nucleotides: TGTGCCAGCAGCTTAGTGAGCCAGGGGAAAGAGCAGTTCTTC.

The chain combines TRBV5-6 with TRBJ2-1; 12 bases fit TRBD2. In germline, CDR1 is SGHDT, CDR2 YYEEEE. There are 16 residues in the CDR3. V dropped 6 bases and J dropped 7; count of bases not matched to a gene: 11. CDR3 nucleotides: TGTGCCAGCAACCCGAGGACTAGCGGGAAAGTGAATGAGCAGTTCTTC. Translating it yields CASNPRTSGKVNEQFF.

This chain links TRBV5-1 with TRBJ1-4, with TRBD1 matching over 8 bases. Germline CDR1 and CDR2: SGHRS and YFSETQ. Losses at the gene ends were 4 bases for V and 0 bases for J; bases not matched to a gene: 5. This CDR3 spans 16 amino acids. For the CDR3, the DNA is TGCGCCAGCAGCCCTGAGGACAGGGCAACTAATGAAAAACTGTTTTTT. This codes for CASSPEDRATNEKLFF.

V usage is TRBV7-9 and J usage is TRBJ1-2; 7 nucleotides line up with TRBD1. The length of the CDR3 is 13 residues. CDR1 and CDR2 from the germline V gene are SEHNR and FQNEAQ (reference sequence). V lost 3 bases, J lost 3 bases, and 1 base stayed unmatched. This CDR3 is CASSFQGDYGYTF. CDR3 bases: TGTGCCAGCAGCTTTCAGGGGGACTATGGCTACACCTTC.

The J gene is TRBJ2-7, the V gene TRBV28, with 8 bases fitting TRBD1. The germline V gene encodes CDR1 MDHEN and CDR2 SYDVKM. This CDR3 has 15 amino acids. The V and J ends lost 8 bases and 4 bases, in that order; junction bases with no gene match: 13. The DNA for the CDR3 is TGTGCCAGCTCAACCCCGGGACAGGCGACGTACGAGCAGTACTTC. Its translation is CASSTPGQATYEQYF.

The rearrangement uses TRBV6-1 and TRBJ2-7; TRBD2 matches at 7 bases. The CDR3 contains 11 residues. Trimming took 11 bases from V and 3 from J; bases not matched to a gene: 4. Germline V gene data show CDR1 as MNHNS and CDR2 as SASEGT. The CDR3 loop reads CAGGGGYEQYF. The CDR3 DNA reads TGTGCCGGTGGGGGGGGCTACGAGCAGTACTTC.

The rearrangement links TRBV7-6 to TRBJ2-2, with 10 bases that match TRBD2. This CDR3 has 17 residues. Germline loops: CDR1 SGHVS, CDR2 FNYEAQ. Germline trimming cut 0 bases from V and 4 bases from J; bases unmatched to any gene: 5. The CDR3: CASSLARTSGLTGELFF. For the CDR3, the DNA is TGTGCCAGCAGCTTAGCGCGGACTAGCGGACTCACCGGGGAGCTGTTTTTT. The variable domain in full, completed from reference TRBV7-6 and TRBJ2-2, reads GAGVSQSPRYKVTKRGQDVALRCDPISGHVSLYWYRQALGQGPEFLTYFNYEAQQDKSGLPNDRFSAERPEGSISTLTIQRTEQRDSAMYRCASSLARTSGLTGELFFGEGSRLTVL.

The CDR3 is CASSSDDTSNQPQHF. The CDR3 DNA reads TGTGCCAGCAGCTCCGACGACACCAGCAATCAGCCCCAGCATTTT. V is TRBV7-8 and J is TRBJ1-5; D gene ambiguous. The CDR3 totals 15 residues. V lost 4 bases and J 1 base, leaving 11 bases between the germline ends. Germline V gene data show CDR1 as SGHVS and CDR2 as FQNEAQ.

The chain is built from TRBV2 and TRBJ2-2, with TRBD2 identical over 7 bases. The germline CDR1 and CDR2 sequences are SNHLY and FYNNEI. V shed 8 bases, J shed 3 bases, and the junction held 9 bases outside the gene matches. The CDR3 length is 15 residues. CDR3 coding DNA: TGTGCCAGCGGCGGCGGGAGAGGGGACACCGGGGAGCTGTTTTTT. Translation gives CASGGGRGDTGELFF.

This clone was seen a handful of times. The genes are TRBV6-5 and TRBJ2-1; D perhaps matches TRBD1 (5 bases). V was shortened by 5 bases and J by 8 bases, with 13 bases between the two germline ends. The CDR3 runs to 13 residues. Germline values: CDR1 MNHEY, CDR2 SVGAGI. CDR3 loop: CASSAFQGDEQFF. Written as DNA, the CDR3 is TGTGCCAGCAGTGCCTTCCAGGGCGATGAGCAGTTCTTC.

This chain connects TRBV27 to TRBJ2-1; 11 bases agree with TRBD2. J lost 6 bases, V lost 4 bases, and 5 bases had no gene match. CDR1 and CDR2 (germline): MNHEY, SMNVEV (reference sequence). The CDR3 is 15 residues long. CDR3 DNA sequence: TGTGCCAGCAGTTATAGCGGGAGGGCTATCAATGAGCAGTTCTTC. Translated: CASSYSGRAINEQFF.

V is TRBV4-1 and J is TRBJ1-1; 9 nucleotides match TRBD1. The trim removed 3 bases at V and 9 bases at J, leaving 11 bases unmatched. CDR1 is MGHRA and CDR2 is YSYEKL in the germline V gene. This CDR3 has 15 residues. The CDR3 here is CASSQAGQGREKAFF. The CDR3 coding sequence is TGCGCCAGCAGCCAGGCTGGACAGGGGAGGGAAAAAGCTTTCTTT.

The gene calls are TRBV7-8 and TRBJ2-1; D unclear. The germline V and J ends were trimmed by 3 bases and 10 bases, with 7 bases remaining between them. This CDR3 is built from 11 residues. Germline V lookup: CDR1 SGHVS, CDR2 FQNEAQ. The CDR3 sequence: CASSFKMEQFF. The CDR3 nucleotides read TGTGCCAGCAGCTTCAAAATGGAGCAGTTCTTC. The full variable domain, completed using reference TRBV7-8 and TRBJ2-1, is GAGVSQSPRYKVAKRGQDVALRCDPISGHVSLFWYQQALGQGPEFLTYFQNEAQLDKSGLPSDRFFAERPEGSVSTLKIQRTQQEDSAVYLCASSFKMEQFFGPGTRLTVL.

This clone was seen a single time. The CDR3 region is CASSVTGTDEQYF. The DNA for the CDR3 is TGTGCCAGCAGTGTAACAGGGACCGACGAGCAGTACTTC. The chain uses TRBV2 and TRBJ2-5; D might be TRBD1 (6 bases). The assigned J gene may be wrong: the sequence end matches TRBJ2-7 better. The CDR3 is 13 amino acids. Germline V gene sequence: CDR1 SNHLY, CDR2 FYNNEI.

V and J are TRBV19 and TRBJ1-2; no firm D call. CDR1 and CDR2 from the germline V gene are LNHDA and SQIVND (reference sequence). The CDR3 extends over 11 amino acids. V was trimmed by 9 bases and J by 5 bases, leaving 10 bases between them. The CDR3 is CASSEGYGYTF. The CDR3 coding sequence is TGTGCCAGCTCAGAGGGTTATGGCTACACCTTC.

CDR3 loop: CASSLGVQGAEAFF. CDR3 nucleotides: TGTGCCAGCAGCTTGGGGGTGCAGGGGGCTGAAGCTTTCTTT. The chain couples TRBV5-5 to TRBJ1-1; the match to TRBD1 covers 7 bases. There are 14 residues in the CDR3. Germline loops: CDR1 SGHKS, CDR2 YYEKEE (reference sequence). V was clipped by 0 bases and J by 6 bases; unmatched bases: 5.